The 12 T cell receptor beta chains below were found in one sample sequenced in a study of blood T cell repertoires in COVID-19. The protocol was immunoSEQ multiplex PCR, while the TCRdb copy is restricted to in-frame clones and leaves out a portion. The repertoire consists of 85,000 to 95,000 clones, with about two thirds occurring once and the leading ten covering 13% to 15%. The sequencing input was peripheral blood. Every receptor here comes from an elderly woman with acute or convalescent COVID-19.

The rearrangement uses TRBV30 and TRBJ1-2; D gene unclear. Trimming removed 7 bases from V and 0 bases from J, with 12 bases in between. Germline V gives CDR1 GTSNPN, CDR2 SVGIG (reference sequence). The CDR3 contains 13 residues. CDR3 in DNA: TGTGCCTATCGCGAGTTATCTAACTATGGCTACACCTTC. It specifies CAYRELSNYGYTF.

As to this clone: The same CDR3 arises from other DNA sequences in this sample as well. The gene calls are TRBV7-2 and TRBJ1-1; D possibly corresponds to TRBD1 (5 bases). Trimming cost V 5 bases and J 6 bases, with 16 bases left between them. Germline V gene sequence: CDR1 SGHTA, CDR2 FQGNSA. The CDR3 length is 14 residues. The CDR3 protein is CASSPGTSRPEAFF. CDR3 bases: TGTGCCAGCAGCCCCGGGACTTCCCGGCCTGAAGCTTTCTTT.

This sequence joins TRBV15 and TRBJ1-2, with 8 bases fitting TRBD1. CDR3 length: 15 amino acids. CDR1 is LNHNV and CDR2 is YYDKDF in the germline V gene (reference sequence). Trimming took 5 bases from V and 4 from J; bases not matched to a gene: 9. The CDR3 loop is CATSRAGTGVYGYTF. The DNA of the CDR3 is TGTGCCACCAGCCGAGCCGGGACAGGCGTCTATGGCTACACCTTC.

The chain links TRBV11-2 to TRBJ1-3; perhaps TRBD1 as D (5 bases). Trimming pared 7 bases from V and 5 bases from J, leaving 21 bases between. CDR1 is SGHAT and CDR2 is FQNNGV in the germline V gene. This CDR3 region has 16 residues. In nucleotides, the CDR3 is TGTGCCAGCACCCTCTTAAGGGAGGGGTATAGAAACACCATATATTTT. Translated, it gives CASTLLREGYRNTIYF.

This clone was recorded a few times. The chain has TRBV7-9 and TRBJ1-1, with D possibly being TRBD1 (6 bases). Germline V CDR1 and CDR2: SEHNR, FQNEAQ (reference sequence). The length of the CDR3 is 14 residues. V was cut by 5 bases and J by 0 bases, with 10 bases left in between. Here the CDR3 reads CASSQGQLNTEAFF. CDR3 nucleotide sequence: TGTGCCAGCAGCCAGGGACAACTGAACACTGAAGCTTTCTTT.

V usage is TRBV11-3 and J usage is TRBJ2-2; 7 nucleotides align to TRBD1. The J segment lost 0 bases and the V segment lost 5 bases, leaving 3 bases of the junction unmatched. Germline values: CDR1 SGHNT, CDR2 YENEEA. This CDR3 is 15 amino acids long. This CDR3 is CASSTTGSNTGELFF. CDR3 coding DNA: TGTGCCAGCAGCACGACAGGGTCGAACACCGGGGAGCTGTTTTTT.

The chain couples TRBV18 to TRBJ1-2; the match to TRBD1 covers 7 bases. V shed 6 bases and J 3 bases; nucleotides not matched to a gene: 4. Germline V gene lookup returns CDR1 KGHSH and CDR2 LQKENI. The CDR3 loop spans 13 amino acids. This CDR3 reads CASSEGTDYGYTF. In DNA form, the CDR3 reads TGTGCCAGCTCCGAAGGGACAGACTATGGCTACACCTTC.

The V gene is TRBV4-2, the J gene TRBJ1-2, with D tentatively TRBD1 (5 bases). The CDR3 covers 14 residues. CDR1 and CDR2 (germline): LGHNA, YNFKEQ. Trimming stripped 0 bases from V and 6 bases from J, with 11 bases between. The CDR3 is CASSQDGQGDGYTF. In nucleotides, the CDR3 is TGTGCCAGCAGCCAAGATGGGCAGGGTGATGGCTACACCTTC.

This clone was picked up a small number of times. The chain is built from TRBV11-2 and TRBJ1-6, with 8 bases lining up with TRBD1. The CDR3 is 14 amino acids. Germline CDR1 reads SGHAT; CDR2 reads FQNNGV. The V gene end was trimmed by 8 bases and the J gene end by 7 bases; junction bases not matched to a gene: 7. CDR3 DNA: TGTGCCAGCGTCCTCGGACAGGGCAATTCACCCCTCCACTTT. Protein sequence: CASVLGQGNSPLHF.

This clone was counted many times. V gene TRBV4-3 combines with J gene TRBJ1-6; TRBD1 matches at 7 bases. CDR1 is LGHNA and CDR2 is YSLEER in the germline V gene. CDR3 length equals 14 residues. J gave up 11 bases and V 0 bases, and 4 bases lay outside the gene matches. CDR3 loop: CASSQDVQGAPLHF. CDR3 nucleotides: TGCGCCAGCAGCCAAGATGTCCAGGGGGCACCCCTCCACTTT.

The chain joins TRBV9 to TRBJ1-1; 7 bases match TRBD1. The germline V gene encodes CDR1 SGDLS and CDR2 YYNGEE. There are 15 residues in the CDR3. The V gene end was trimmed by 7 bases and the J gene end by 0 bases; junction bases not matched to a gene: 9. CDR3 DNA sequence: TGTGCCAGCGCGAGGGGGCTAGAAATGAACACTGAAGCTTTCTTT. It encodes CASARGLEMNTEAFF.

V usage is TRBV11-2 and J usage is TRBJ2-5; the match to TRBD2 covers 11 bases. Unmatched junction bases numbered 9, after V lost 5 bases and J lost 1 base. The CDR3 is 17 residues long. Per germline, CDR1 SGHAT and CDR2 FQNNGV. CDR3 bases: TGTGCCAGCAGCCGGGGGGCTAGCGGGGGGTCCCAAGAGACCCAGTACTTC. It translates to CASSRGASGGSQETQYF.